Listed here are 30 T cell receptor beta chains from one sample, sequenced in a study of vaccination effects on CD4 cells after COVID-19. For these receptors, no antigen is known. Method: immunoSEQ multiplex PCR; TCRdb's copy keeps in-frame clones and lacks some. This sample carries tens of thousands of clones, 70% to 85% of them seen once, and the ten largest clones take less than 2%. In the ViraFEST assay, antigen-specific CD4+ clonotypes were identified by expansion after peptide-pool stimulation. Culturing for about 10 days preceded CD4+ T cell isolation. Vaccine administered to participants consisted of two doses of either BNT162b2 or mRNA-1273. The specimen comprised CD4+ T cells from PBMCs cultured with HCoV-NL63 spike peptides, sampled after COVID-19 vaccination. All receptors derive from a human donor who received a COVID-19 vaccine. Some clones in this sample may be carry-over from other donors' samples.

CDR3 nucleotide sequence: TGCGCCAGCAGCCAAGGTAGCGGGTTTCGAGAAAAACTGTTTTTT. It codes for CASSQGSGFREKLFF. The rearrangement joins TRBV4-1 to TRBJ1-4; D remains ambiguous. The CDR3 sequence is 15 residues long. The ends were cut back, 1 base at V and 8 bases at J, with 14 bases in the middle. Germline CDR1 MGHRA, CDR2 YSYEKL.

CDR3: CASSSRDRGGETQYF. In DNA, the CDR3 is TGTGCCAGCAGCTCCCGGGACAGGGGTGGAGAGACCCAGTACTTC. V usage is TRBV7-9 and J usage is TRBJ2-5, with 10 positions matching TRBD1. The CDR3 length is 15 residues. J lost 4 bases, V lost 4 bases, and 6 bases had no gene match. From germline, CDR1 is SEHNR and CDR2 FQNEAQ (reference sequence).

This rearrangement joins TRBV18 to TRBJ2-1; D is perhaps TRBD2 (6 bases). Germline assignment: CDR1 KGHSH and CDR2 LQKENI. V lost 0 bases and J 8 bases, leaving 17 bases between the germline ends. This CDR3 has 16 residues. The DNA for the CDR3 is TGTGCCAGCTCACCACCGAGACACCTAACGGGGGATGAGCAGTTCTTC. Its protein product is CASSPPRHLTGDEQFF.

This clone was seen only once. CDR3 loop: CAISETTDYEQYV. The CDR3 region has the DNA TGTGCCATCAGTGAGACCACTGACTACGAGCAGTACGTC. The rearrangement links TRBV10-3 to TRBJ2-7, with D uncertain. From germline, CDR1 is ENHRY and CDR2 SYGVKD. The CDR3 covers 13 residues. V shed 2 bases and J shed 3 bases, with 8 bases lying between them.

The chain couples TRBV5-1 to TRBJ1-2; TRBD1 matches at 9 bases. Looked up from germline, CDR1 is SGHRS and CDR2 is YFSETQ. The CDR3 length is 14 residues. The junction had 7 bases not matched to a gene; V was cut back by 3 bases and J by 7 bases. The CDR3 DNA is TGCGCCAGCAGCTCCAAACAGGGGGCGTTTGGCTACACCTTC. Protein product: CASSSKQGAFGYTF. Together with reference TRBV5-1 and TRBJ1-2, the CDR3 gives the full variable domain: KAGVTQTPRYLIKTRGQQVTLSCSPISGHRSVSWYQQTPGQGLQFLFEYFSETQRNKGNFPGRFSGRQFSNSRSEMNVSTLELGDSALYLCASSSKQGAFGYTFGSGTRLTVV.

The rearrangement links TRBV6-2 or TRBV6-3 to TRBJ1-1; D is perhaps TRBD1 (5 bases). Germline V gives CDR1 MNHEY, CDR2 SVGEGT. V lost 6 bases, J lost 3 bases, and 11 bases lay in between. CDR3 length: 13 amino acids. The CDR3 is CASSSDSYTEAFF. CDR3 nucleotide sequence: TGTGCCAGCAGCTCCGACAGTTACACTGAAGCTTTCTTT.

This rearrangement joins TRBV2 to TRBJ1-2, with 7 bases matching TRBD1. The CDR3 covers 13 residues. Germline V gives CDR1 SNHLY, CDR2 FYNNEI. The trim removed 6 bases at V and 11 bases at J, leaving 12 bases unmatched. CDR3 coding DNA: TGTGCCAGCAGCGCCGGGACAGACTTGGGATACACCTTC. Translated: CASSAGTDLGYTF.

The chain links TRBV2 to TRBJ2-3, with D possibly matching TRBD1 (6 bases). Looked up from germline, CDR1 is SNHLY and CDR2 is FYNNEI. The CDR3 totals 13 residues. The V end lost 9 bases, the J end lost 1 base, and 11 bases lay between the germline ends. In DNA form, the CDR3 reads TGTGCCAGGTCCAGGGGAGGCACAGATACGCAGTATTTT. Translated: CARSRGGTDTQYF.

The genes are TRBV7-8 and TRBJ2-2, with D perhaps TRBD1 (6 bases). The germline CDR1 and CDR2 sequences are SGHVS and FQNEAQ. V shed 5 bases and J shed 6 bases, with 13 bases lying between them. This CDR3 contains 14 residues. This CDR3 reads CASSQLQGAGELFF. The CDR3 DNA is TGTGCCAGCAGCCAATTACAGGGCGCCGGGGAGCTGTTTTTT.

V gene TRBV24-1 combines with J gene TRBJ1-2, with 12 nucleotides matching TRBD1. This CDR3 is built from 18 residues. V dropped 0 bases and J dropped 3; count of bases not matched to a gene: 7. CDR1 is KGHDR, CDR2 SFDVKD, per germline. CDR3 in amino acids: CATSDLLGQGALHYGYTF. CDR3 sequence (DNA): TGTGCCACCAGTGATTTGTTGGGACAGGGGGCTCTCCACTATGGCTACACCTTC.

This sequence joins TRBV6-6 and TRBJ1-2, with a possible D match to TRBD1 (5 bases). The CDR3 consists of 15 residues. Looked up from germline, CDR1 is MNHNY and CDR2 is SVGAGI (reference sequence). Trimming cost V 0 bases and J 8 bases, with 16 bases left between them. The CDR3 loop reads CASSYSLGTVGGYTF. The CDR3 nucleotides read TGTGCCAGCAGTTACTCTCTAGGGACGGTGGGGGGCTACACCTTC.

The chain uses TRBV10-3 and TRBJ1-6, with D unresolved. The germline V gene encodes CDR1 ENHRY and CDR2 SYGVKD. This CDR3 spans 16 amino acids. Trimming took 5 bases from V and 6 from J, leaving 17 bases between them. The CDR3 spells CAISLLPGDGNSPLHF. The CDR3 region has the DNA TGTGCCATCAGTCTTCTTCCTGGTGACGGTAATTCACCCCTCCACTTT.

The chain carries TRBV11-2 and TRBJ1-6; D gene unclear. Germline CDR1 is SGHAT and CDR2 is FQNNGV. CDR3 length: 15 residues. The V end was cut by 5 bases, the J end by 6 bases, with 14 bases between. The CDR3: CASSLSVGPNSPLHF. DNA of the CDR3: TGTGCCAGCAGCCTCTCCGTCGGCCCTAATTCACCCCTCCACTTT.

CDR3 nucleotides: TGTGCCAGTAAAGGGACACCCCAAGAGACCCAGTACTTC. Amino acid sequence: CASKGTPQETQYF. This rearrangement joins TRBV19 to TRBJ2-5; a weak D match, TRBD1 (6 bases). The ends were cut back, 7 bases at V and 1 base at J, with 10 bases in the middle. The CDR3 consists of 13 residues. Per germline, CDR1 LNHDA and CDR2 SQIVND (reference sequence). Full variable domain (outside the CDR3, taken from reference TRBV19 and TRBJ2-5): DGGITQSPKYLFRKEGQNVTLSCEQNLNHDAMYWYRQDPGQGLRLIYYSQIVNDFQKGDIAEGYSVSREKKESFPLTVTSAQKNPTAFYLCASKGTPQETQYFGPGTRLLVL.

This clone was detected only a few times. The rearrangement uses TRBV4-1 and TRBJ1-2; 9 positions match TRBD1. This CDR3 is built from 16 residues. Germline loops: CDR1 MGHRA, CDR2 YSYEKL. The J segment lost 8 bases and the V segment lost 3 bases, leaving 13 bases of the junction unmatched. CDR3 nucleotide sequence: TGCGCCAGCAGCCAGTCAACAGGGGGCGCTTCTCTCGGCTACACCTTC. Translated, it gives CASSQSTGGASLGYTF.

CDR3 nucleotides: TGTGCCAGCAGTTACCTAGGTGGAGGCTACACCTTC. Translated, it gives CASSYLGGGYTF. The V and J genes are TRBV6-5 and TRBJ1-2, with D unclear. CDR3 length: 12 residues. V shed 2 bases and J shed 8 bases, with 9 bases lying between them. Germline CDR1 MNHEY, CDR2 SVGAGI.

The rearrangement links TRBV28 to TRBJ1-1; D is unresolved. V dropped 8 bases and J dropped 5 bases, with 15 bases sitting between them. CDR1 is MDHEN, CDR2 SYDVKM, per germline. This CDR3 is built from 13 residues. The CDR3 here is CASSYNGGTEAFF. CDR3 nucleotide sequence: TGTGCCAGCTCTTACAATGGCGGAACTGAAGCTTTCTTT. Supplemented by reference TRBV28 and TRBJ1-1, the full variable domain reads DVKVTQSSRYLVKRTGEKVFLECVQDMDHENMFWYRQDPGLGLRLIYFSYDVKMKEKGDIPEGYSVSREKKERFSLILESASTNQTSMYLCASSYNGGTEAFFGQGTRLTVV.

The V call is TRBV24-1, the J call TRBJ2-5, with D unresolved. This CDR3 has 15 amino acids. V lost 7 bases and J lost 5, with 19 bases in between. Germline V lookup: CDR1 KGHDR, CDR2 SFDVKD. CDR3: CATSPTASVMETQYF. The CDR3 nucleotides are TGTGCCACCAGCCCCACGGCGTCGGTCATGGAGACCCAGTACTTC.

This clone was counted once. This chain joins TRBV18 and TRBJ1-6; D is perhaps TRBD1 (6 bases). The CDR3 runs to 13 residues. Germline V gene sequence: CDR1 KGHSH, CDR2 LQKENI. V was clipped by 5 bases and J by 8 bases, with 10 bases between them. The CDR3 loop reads CASSSTGDSPLHF. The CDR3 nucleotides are TGTGCCAGCTCATCGACAGGAGATTCACCCCTCCACTTT.

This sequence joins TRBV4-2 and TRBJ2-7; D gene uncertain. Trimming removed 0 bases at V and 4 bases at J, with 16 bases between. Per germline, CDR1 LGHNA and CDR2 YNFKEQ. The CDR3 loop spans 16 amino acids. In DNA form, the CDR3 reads TGTGCCAGCAGCCAAGATTTGAGGCCAGGCCGGTACGAGCAGTACGTC. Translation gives CASSQDLRPGRYEQYV.

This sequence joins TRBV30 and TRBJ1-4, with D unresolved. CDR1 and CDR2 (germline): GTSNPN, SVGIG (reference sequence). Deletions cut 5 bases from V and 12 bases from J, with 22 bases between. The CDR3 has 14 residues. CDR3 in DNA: TGTGCCTGGGGCGACGGAAGCAGAAAGAGGGAACTGTTTTTT. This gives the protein CAWGDGSRKRELFF.

CDR3 in amino acids: CSVAGTSGGQETQYF. DNA of the CDR3: TGCAGCGTAGCCGGGACTAGCGGGGGCCAAGAGACCCAGTACTTC. The chain combines TRBV29-1 with TRBJ2-5; TRBD2 agrees at 14 bases. The CDR3 loop spans 15 amino acids. Germline CDR1 SQVTM, CDR2 ANQGSEA. After removal of 6 bases from V and 1 base from J, the junction contained 4 bases not matched to a gene. The whole variable domain, remainder taken from reference TRBV29-1 and TRBJ2-5, is SAVISQKPSRDICQRGTSLTIQCQVDSQVTMMFWYRQQPGQSLTLIATANQGSEATYESGFVIDKFPISRPNLTFSTLTVSNMSPEDSSIYLCSVAGTSGGQETQYFGPGTRLLVL.

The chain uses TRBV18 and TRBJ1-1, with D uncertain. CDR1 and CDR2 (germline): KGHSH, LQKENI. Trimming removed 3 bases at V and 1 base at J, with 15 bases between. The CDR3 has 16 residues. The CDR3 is CASSPPKDLGNTEAFF. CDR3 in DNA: TGTGCCAGCTCACCGCCAAAGGACCTCGGGAACACTGAAGCTTTCTTT.

In DNA form, the CDR3 reads TGTGCCAGCACCCTCGGACAGGGGTCCCCCTACGAGCAGTACGTC. It yields the protein CASTLGQGSPYEQYV. The rearrangement joins TRBV5-8 to TRBJ2-7; the match to TRBD1 covers 9 bases. CDR1 and CDR2 from the germline V gene are SGHTS and YDEGEE. V gave up 6 bases and J gave up 2 bases; unmatched junction bases: 9. The CDR3 is 15 residues long.

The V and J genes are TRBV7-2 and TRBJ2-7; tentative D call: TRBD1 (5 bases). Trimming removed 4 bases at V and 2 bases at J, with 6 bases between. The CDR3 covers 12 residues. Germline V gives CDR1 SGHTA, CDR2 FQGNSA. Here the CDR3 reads CASSSTAYEQYV. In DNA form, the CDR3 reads TGTGCCAGCAGCTCGACAGCCTACGAGCAGTACGTC.

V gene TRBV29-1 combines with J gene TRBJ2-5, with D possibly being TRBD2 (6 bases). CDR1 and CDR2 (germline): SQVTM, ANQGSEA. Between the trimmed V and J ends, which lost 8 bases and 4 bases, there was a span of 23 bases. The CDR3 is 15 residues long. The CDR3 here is CSIWGVGGGVETQYF. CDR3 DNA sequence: TGCAGCATTTGGGGGGTTGGAGGAGGCGTAGAGACCCAGTACTTC.

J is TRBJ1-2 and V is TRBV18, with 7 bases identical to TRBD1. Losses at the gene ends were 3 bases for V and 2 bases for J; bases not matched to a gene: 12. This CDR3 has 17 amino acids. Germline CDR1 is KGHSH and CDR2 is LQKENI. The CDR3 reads CASSPTSMGRGNYGYTF. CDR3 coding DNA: TGTGCCAGCTCACCTACGTCAATGGGCAGGGGGAACTATGGCTACACCTTC.

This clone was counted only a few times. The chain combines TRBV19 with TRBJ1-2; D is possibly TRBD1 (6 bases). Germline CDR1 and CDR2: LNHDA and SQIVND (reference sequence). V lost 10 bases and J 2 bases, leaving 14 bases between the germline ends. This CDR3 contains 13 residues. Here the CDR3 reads CAIRTEPNYGYTF. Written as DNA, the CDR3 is TGTGCCATCAGGACAGAACCAAACTATGGCTACACCTTC. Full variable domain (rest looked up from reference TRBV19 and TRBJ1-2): DGGITQSPKYLFRKEGQNVTLSCEQNLNHDAMYWYRQDPGQGLRLIYYSQIVNDFQKGDIAEGYSVSREKKESFPLTVTSAQKNPTAFYLCAIRTEPNYGYTFGSGTRLTVV.

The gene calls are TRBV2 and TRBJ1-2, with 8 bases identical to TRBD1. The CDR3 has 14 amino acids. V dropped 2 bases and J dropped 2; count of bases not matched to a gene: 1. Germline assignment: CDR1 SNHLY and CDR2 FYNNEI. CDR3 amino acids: CASSERTGNYGYTF. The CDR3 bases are TGTGCCAGCAGTGAACGGACAGGGAACTATGGCTACACCTTC.

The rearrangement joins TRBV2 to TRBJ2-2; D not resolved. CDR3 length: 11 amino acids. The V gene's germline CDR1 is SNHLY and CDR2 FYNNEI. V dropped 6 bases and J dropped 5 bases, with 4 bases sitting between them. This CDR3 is CASSATGELFF. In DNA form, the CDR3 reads TGTGCCAGCAGCGCGACCGGGGAGCTGTTTTTT. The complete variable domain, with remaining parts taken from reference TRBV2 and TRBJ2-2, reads EPEVTQTPSHQVTQMGQEVILRCVPISNHLYFYWYRQILGQKVEFLVSFYNNEISEKSEIFDDQFSVERPDGSNFTLKIRSTKLEDSAMYFCASSATGELFFGEGSRLTVL.